The 7 T cell receptor beta chains reported below all come from one sample, sequenced in a study of T cells in Graves' hyperthyroidism and ophthalmopathy. Amplification of TCR beta CDR3 regions was performed using RNA transcripts as template. The HTBI primer set was used in a first-round RT-PCR of the TCR CDR3. TCRdb redid the calling of the multiplex PCR reads with MiXCR, one entry per CDR3 protein. The sample yields hundreds of thousands of distinct CDR3 sequences, approximately 18% seen once. The sequenced sample was blood. Source of these receptors: a woman aged 45-65 years with Graves' hyperthyroidism that later progressed to Graves' ophthalmopathy.

The chain combines TRBV15 with TRBJ2-7, with no clear D. The CDR3 consists of 14 residues. Deletions cut 1 base from V and 1 base from J, with 8 bases between. Germline-derived CDR1 and CDR2 are LNHNV and YYDKDF (reference sequence). This CDR3 reads CATSRVPGSYEQYF. The CDR3 coding sequence is TGTGCCACCAGCAGAGTTCCTGGGTCCTACGAGCAGTACTTC.

This clonotype was counted between two and nine times. The V and J genes are TRBV7-9 and TRBJ2-2; no clear D gene. The CDR3 has 18 residues. V was cut by 5 bases and J by 6 bases, with 25 bases left in between. Germline V gene sequence: CDR1 SEHNR, CDR2 FQNEAQ (reference sequence). In DNA, the CDR3 is TGTGCCAGCAGCCGAACGTCCTCCTTGCGCACAAGCCCCGGGGAGCTGTTTTTT. This sequence encodes CASSRTSSLRTSPGELFF. The variable domain in full, with the rest retrieved from reference TRBV7-9 and TRBJ2-2, is DTGVSQNPRHKITKRGQNVTFRCDPISEHNRLYWYRQTLGQGPEFLTYFQNEAQLEKSRLLSDRFSAERPKGSFSTLEIQRTEQGDSAMYLCASSRTSSLRTSPGELFFGEGSRLTVL.

The sample holds a few counts of this clonotype. This chain joins TRBV5-1 and TRBJ2-5; D is perhaps TRBD2 (6 bases). The CDR3 sequence is 15 residues long. V shed 2 bases and J shed 5 bases, with 16 bases lying between them. Germline assignment: CDR1 SGHRS and CDR2 YFSETQ. As DNA, the CDR3 is TGCGCCAGCAGCTTTACTAGCCGGGGTGAGGAGACCCAGTACTTC. Translating it yields CASSFTSRGEETQYF. Using reference TRBV5-1 and TRBJ2-5 for the parts outside the CDR3, the full variable domain is KAGVTQTPRYLIKTRGQQVTLSCSPISGHRSVSWYQQTPGQGLQFLFEYFSETQRNKGNFPGRFSGRQFSNSRSEMNVSTLELGDSALYLCASSFTSRGEETQYFGPGTRLLVL.

Only a few counts were recorded for this clonotype. CDR3: CASSQERGMNTEAFF. The CDR3 DNA reads as TGTGCCAGCAGCCAAGAAAGGGGCATGAACACTGAAGCTTTCTTT. This chain uses TRBV14 with TRBJ1-1, with a weak D call TRBD1 (5 bases). Germline V gives CDR1 SGHDN, CDR2 FVKESK. Trimming removed 0 bases from V and 0 bases from J, with 8 bases in between. This CDR3 contains 15 residues.

The chain couples TRBV20-1 to TRBJ1-2, with TRBD1 matching over 10 bases. This CDR3 has 14 amino acids. Germline values: CDR1 DFQATT, CDR2 SNEGSKA (reference sequence). V lost 2 bases to trimming and J lost 6 bases; unmatched junction nucleotides: 6. In nucleotides, the CDR3 is TGCAGTGCTAGATTGACAGGGGGCTTCCATGGCTACACCTTC. Translating it yields CSARLTGGFHGYTF.

This clonotype was detected a few times. The chain employs TRBV20-1 and TRBJ2-1, with 9 bases identical to TRBD1. After removal of 5 bases from V and 1 base from J, the junction contained 12 bases not matched to a gene. This CDR3 region has 17 residues. Germline V gives CDR1 DFQATT, CDR2 SNEGSKA (reference sequence). The CDR3 loop reads CSAPRGTGWVSYNEQFF. The CDR3, as DNA: TGCAGTGCTCCTCGGGGGACAGGGTGGGTGTCCTACAATGAGCAGTTCTTC.

The CDR3 DNA is TGTGCCAGCAGCCAGACTAGCGGGGCTGAGCAGTTCTTC. Translating gives CASSQTSGAEQFF. The chain combines TRBV14 with TRBJ2-1, with 11 nucleotides matching TRBD2. With V trimmed by 3 bases and J by 9 bases, 1 base remained unmatched. The CDR3 runs to 13 residues. CDR1 is SGHDN, CDR2 FVKESK, per germline.